This T cell receptor (beta chain) is from a study of memory CD4+ T cells and cytomegalovirus serostatus. Study results and limitations: Of 150 to 200 reported CMV TCRbeta sequences, under 70 were found in memory CD4+ repertoires.

Comment on this clone: Its target is unknown.

Germline V gene data show CDR1 as SGHDN and CDR2 as FVKESK. This CDR3 spans 16 amino acids. V dropped 0 bases and J dropped 2 bases, with 13 bases sitting between them. The sort gate was single viable CD3+CD4+CD8-CD45RO+ cells for memory CD4+ T cells. CMV serostatus came from serum IgG against pp150, pp28, p38, p52. The repertoire was sequenced with immunoSEQ multiplex PCR; TCRdb's copy has only in-frame clones and lacks some. The sample has 25,000 to 35,000 clones, 65% to 80% seen once. The sequencing sample was made of memory CD4+ T cells from blood. The sequence derives from an adult in good health and CMV-seronegative. Some clones in this sample may be carry-over from other donors' samples. This sequence joins TRBV14 and TRBJ1-1; D is perhaps TRBD1 (5 bases). Here the CDR3 DNA reads TGTGCCAGCAGCCAAGACTTCGGACACCTTAACACTGAAGCTTTCTTT. Amino acids: CASSQDFGHLNTEAFF.